One sample yielded the 28 T cell receptor beta chains listed below, sequenced in a study of PD-1 blockade in classical Hodgkin lymphoma. Each patient experienced a relapse that followed autologous stem cell transplantation, and brentuximab vedotin exposure varied. Method: immunoSEQ multiplex PCR; TCRdb's copy keeps in-frame clones and lacks some. The sample consists of about 13,000 clones, about 90% of them appearing once. The source material was peripheral blood mononuclear cells (PBMCs), sampled at baseline. These receptors were obtained from a human donor with classical Hodgkin lymphoma.

V usage is TRBV28 and J usage is TRBJ2-7; D is perhaps TRBD1 (6 bases). V dropped 6 bases and J dropped 0 bases, with 12 bases sitting between them. The CDR3 has 14 amino acids. The germline CDR1 and CDR2 sequences are MDHEN and SYDVKM. The CDR3 here is CASRKTGTSYEQYF. Written as DNA, the CDR3 is TGTGCCAGCAGAAAGACAGGAACCTCCTACGAGCAGTACTTC.

The chain has TRBV5-6 and TRBJ1-1, with a weak D call TRBD1 (5 bases). V was trimmed by 3 bases and J by 4 bases, leaving 7 bases between them. Germline-derived CDR1 and CDR2 are SGHDT and YYEEEE. This CDR3 comprises 12 residues. DNA of the CDR3: TGTGCCAGCAGCTCGGGGGGCACTGAAGCTTTCTTT. This encodes CASSSGGTEAFF.

This chain joins TRBV7-9 and TRBJ2-7; D may be TRBD2 (6 bases). The V gene's germline CDR1 is SEHNR and CDR2 FQNEAQ (reference sequence). The CDR3 is made up of 14 amino acids. Trimming took 6 bases from V and 3 from J, leaving 15 bases between them. The CDR3 spells CASRETGGDYEQYF. The CDR3 DNA sequence: TGTGCCAGCAGGGAAACAGGCGGGGACTACGAGCAGTACTTC.

This clone appeared a few times. This chain connects TRBV5-1 to TRBJ1-3, with 8 bases lining up with TRBD1. The germline V gene has CDR1 SGHRS and CDR2 YFSETQ. Trimming cost V 0 bases and J 7 bases; bases outside gene matches: 9. This CDR3 comprises 16 residues. CDR3 sequence (DNA): TGCGCCAGCAGCTTGGAAGGACAGGGTTTTTCCAACACCATATATTTT. Its translation: CASSLEGQGFSNTIYF. The full variable domain, with the rest looked up from reference TRBV5-1 and TRBJ1-3, is KAGVTQTPRYLIKTRGQQVTLSCSPISGHRSVSWYQQTPGQGLQFLFEYFSETQRNKGNFPGRFSGRQFSNSRSEMNVSTLELGDSALYLCASSLEGQGFSNTIYFGEGSWLTVV.

The chain links TRBV5-6 to TRBJ2-2, with TRBD2 as a possible D gene (6 bases). CDR1 and CDR2 from the germline V gene are SGHDT and YYEEEE. Trimming pared 2 bases from V and 7 bases from J, leaving 18 bases between. The CDR3 has 16 amino acids. As DNA, the CDR3 is TGTGCCAGCAGCTTCTGGGACTGGGCAGTGGACGGGGAGCTGTTTTTT. It encodes CASSFWDWAVDGELFF. The complete variable domain, with remaining parts taken from reference TRBV5-6 and TRBJ2-2, reads DAGVTQSPTHLIKTRGQQVTLRCSPKSGHDTVSWYQQALGQGPQFIFQYYEEEERQRGNFPDRFSGHQFPNYSSELNVNALLLGDSALYLCASSFWDWAVDGELFFGEGSRLTVL.

This clone occurred once. The rearrangement links TRBV4-1 to TRBJ2-2; D not certain. V lost 0 bases, J lost 0 bases, and 2 bases lay in between. This CDR3 is built from 14 residues. CDR1 is MGHRA, CDR2 YSYEKL, per germline. CDR3 nucleotide sequence: TGCGCCAGCAGCCAAGATCCGAACACCGGGGAGCTGTTTTTT. It codes for CASSQDPNTGELFF.

This chain joins TRBV4-1 and TRBJ2-1; 9 positions match TRBD2. The CDR3 extends over 17 amino acids. J was trimmed by 6 bases and V by 4 bases; bases with no gene match: 13. Germline loops: CDR1 MGHRA, CDR2 YSYEKL. The CDR3 here is CASSPSQASGAVNEQFF. The CDR3 DNA is TGCGCCAGCAGCCCCTCCCAGGCTAGCGGGGCAGTCAATGAGCAGTTCTTC.

The chain carries TRBV19 and TRBJ1-1; D is unresolved. Germline V gene lookup returns CDR1 LNHDA and CDR2 SQIVND (reference sequence). V shed 3 bases and J shed 7 bases, with 15 bases lying between them. This CDR3 has 14 residues. The CDR3 reads CASSITPPAGEAFF. CDR3 DNA: TGTGCCAGTAGTATTACCCCCCCCGCAGGTGAAGCTTTCTTT.

The V call is TRBV5-1, the J call TRBJ2-5; D perhaps matches TRBD2 (5 bases). This CDR3 has 15 residues. Germline CDR1 reads SGHRS; CDR2 reads YFSETQ. Between the trimmed V and J ends, which lost 0 bases and 2 bases, there was a span of 11 bases. This CDR3 is CASSLGVSGQETQYF. DNA for the CDR3: TGCGCCAGCAGCTTGGGAGTGTCGGGACAAGAGACCCAGTACTTC.

V gene TRBV5-1 combines with J gene TRBJ2-2; D is uncertain. Trimming shortened V by 6 bases and J by 1 base, and 13 bases separated the two germline ends. The CDR3 is made up of 15 amino acids. CDR1 SGHRS and CDR2 YFSETQ come from the germline V gene. The CDR3 loop reads CASTLLAGNTGELFF. The CDR3 coding sequence is TGCGCCAGCACCCTTCTGGCAGGGAACACCGGGGAGCTGTTTTTT.

J is TRBJ1-4 and V is TRBV6-1; a possible D gene is TRBD1 (5 bases). This CDR3 contains 14 residues. Germline assignment: CDR1 MNHNS and CDR2 SASEGT. Between the trimmed V and J ends, which lost 1 base and 8 bases, there was a span of 11 bases. The CDR3 protein is CASSEGGKGEKLFF. The DNA of the CDR3 is TGTGCCAGCAGTGAAGGGGGGAAGGGCGAAAAACTGTTTTTT.

The chain is built from TRBV5-4 and TRBJ2-3, with 9 bases that match TRBD1. The CDR3 runs 15 residues. V was pared by 4 bases and J by 5 bases, with 8 bases of the junction left unmatched. Germline lookup yields CDR1 SGHNT and CDR2 YYREEE (reference sequence). The DNA for the CDR3 is TGTGCCAGCAGCCCCACAGGGGGCGCAAGAGATACGCAGTATTTT. It yields the protein CASSPTGGARDTQYF. Full variable domain (remainder filled in from reference TRBV5-4 and TRBJ2-3): ETGVTQSPTHLIKTRGQQVTLRCSSQSGHNTVSWYQQALGQGPQFIFQYYREEENGRGNFPPRFSGLQFPNYSSELNVNALELDDSALYLCASSPTGGARDTQYFGPGTRLTVL.

This clone was found a few times. The genes are TRBV2 and TRBJ1-5, with D hard to call. V lost 1 base to trimming and J lost 3 bases, with 7 bases between them. The germline CDR1 and CDR2 sequences are SNHLY and FYNNEI. The CDR3 extends over 14 amino acids. As DNA, the CDR3 is TGTGCCAGCAGTGAAGGGGCGCTCAATCAGCCCCAGCATTTT. It encodes CASSEGALNQPQHF.

This clone has only a few counts. The chain links TRBV5-1 to TRBJ1-3; D is unresolved. This CDR3 has 14 residues. Trimming took off 1 base at V and 0 bases at J, with 5 bases between the two ends. Germline V CDR1 and CDR2: SGHRS, YFSETQ. The CDR3 reads CASSLPGSGNTIYF. The CDR3 nucleotides read TGCGCCAGCAGCTTGCCAGGCTCTGGAAACACCATATATTTT. Full variable domain (remainder filled in from reference TRBV5-1 and TRBJ1-3): KAGVTQTPRYLIKTRGQQVTLSCSPISGHRSVSWYQQTPGQGLQFLFEYFSETQRNKGNFPGRFSGRQFSNSRSEMNVSTLELGDSALYLCASSLPGSGNTIYFGEGSWLTVV.

The J gene is TRBJ2-1, the V gene TRBV6-6; the D call may be TRBD1 or TRBD2 (5 bases each). Looked up from germline, CDR1 is MNHNY and CDR2 is SVGAGI (reference sequence). V was trimmed by 2 bases and J by 8 bases, leaving 10 bases between them. The CDR3 loop spans 13 amino acids. The CDR3 protein is CASSYPQGHEQFF. The CDR3 DNA follows: TGTGCCAGCAGTTACCCGCAGGGACATGAGCAGTTCTTC.

The chain couples TRBV2 to TRBJ1-1; D perhaps matches TRBD1 (6 bases). CDR1 is SNHLY and CDR2 is FYNNEI in the germline V gene. The CDR3 extends over 12 amino acids. V shed 6 bases and J shed 6 bases, with 11 bases lying between them. The DNA for the CDR3 is TGTGCCAGCAGGCGGGGGACATCTGAAGCTTTCTTT. Encoded protein: CASRRGTSEAFF.

This clone has a single count. The rearrangement links TRBV28 to TRBJ2-7; possible D gene TRBD2, 6 bases. CDR1 is MDHEN, CDR2 SYDVKM, per germline. This CDR3 region has 13 residues. V lost 6 bases, J lost 5 bases, and 14 bases lay in between. CDR3 in DNA: TGTGCCAGCAGCCCACCGACTAGAAACGAGCAGTACTTC. Translation gives CASSPPTRNEQYF. Supplemented by reference TRBV28 and TRBJ2-7, the full variable domain reads DVKVTQSSRYLVKRTGEKVFLECVQDMDHENMFWYRQDPGLGLRLIYFSYDVKMKEKGDIPEGYSVSREKKERFSLILESASTNQTSMYLCASSPPTRNEQYFGPGTRLTVT.

As DNA, the CDR3 is TGTGCCAGTAGTACACGGGTCAGGGGTGAGACCCAGTACTTC. Its translation is CASSTRVRGETQYF. This rearrangement joins TRBV19 to TRBJ2-5; D possibly corresponds to TRBD1 (6 bases). V gave up 4 bases and J gave up 5 bases, with 14 bases separating them. CDR3 length: 14 residues. Germline lookup yields CDR1 LNHDA and CDR2 SQIVND (reference sequence). The whole variable domain, filled in from reference TRBV19 and TRBJ2-5, reads DGGITQSPKYLFRKEGQNVTLSCEQNLNHDAMYWYRQDPGQGLRLIYYSQIVNDFQKGDIAEGYSVSREKKESFPLTVTSAQKNPTAFYLCASSTRVRGETQYFGPGTRLLVL.

The chain carries TRBV6-5 and TRBJ2-1, with unresolved D. Germline-derived CDR1 and CDR2 are MNHEY and SVGAGI. Trimming removed 0 bases at V and 5 bases at J, with 8 bases between. This CDR3 has 14 residues. The CDR3 reads CASSYSRLHNEQFF. DNA for the CDR3: TGTGCCAGCAGTTACTCGAGGCTACACAATGAGCAGTTCTTC.

The chain uses TRBV7-9 and TRBJ2-3, with 8 bases that match TRBD2. Germline loops: CDR1 SEHNR, CDR2 FQNEAQ (reference sequence). V lost 4 bases to trimming and J lost 4 bases; unmatched junction nucleotides: 1. The CDR3 covers 13 residues. Written as DNA, the CDR3 is TGTGCCAGCAGCTGGCGGGGGGCAGATACGCAGTATTTT. Its protein is CASSWRGADTQYF.

A word on this clone: The junction departs from the called germline gene at one end, perhaps through a read error. This specimen includes other DNA sequences encoding the same CDR3. V and J are TRBV28 and TRBJ2-7, with 8 bases fitting TRBD2. The CDR3 contains 12 residues. The germline CDR1 and CDR2 sequences are MDHEN and SYDVKM. The CDR3 DNA follows: TGCGCCAGCAGCCCCGGACTAGCAAAGCAGTACTTC. Residues: CASSPGLAKQYF. The full variable domain, its missing parts supplied by reference TRBV28 and TRBJ2-7, is DVKVTQSSRYLVKRTGEKVFLECVQDMDHENMFWYRQDPGLGLRLIYFSYDVKMKEKGDIPEGYSVSREKKERFSLILESASTNQTSMYLCASSPGLAKQYFGPGTRLTVT.

This rearrangement joins TRBV5-1 to TRBJ2-5; TRBD1 matches 11 bases. CDR1 SGHRS and CDR2 YFSETQ come from the germline V gene. The CDR3 is made up of 14 amino acids. Trimming at V came to 3 bases and at J to 5 bases, leaving 3 bases not matched to a gene. The CDR3 DNA sequence: TGCGCCAGCAGCTGGACAGGGGGCAGGGAGACCCAGTACTTC. It translates to CASSWTGGRETQYF. Combining the CDR3 with reference TRBV5-1 and TRBJ2-5 gives the whole variable domain KAGVTQTPRYLIKTRGQQVTLSCSPISGHRSVSWYQQTPGQGLQFLFEYFSETQRNKGNFPGRFSGRQFSNSRSEMNVSTLELGDSALYLCASSWTGGRETQYFGPGTRLLVL.

The V call is TRBV5-1, the J call TRBJ1-4, with TRBD1 matching over 7 bases. Per germline, CDR1 SGHRS and CDR2 YFSETQ. This CDR3 region has 15 residues. Trimming cost V 0 bases and J 3 bases; bases outside gene matches: 2. The CDR3 here is CASSLETGSNEKLFF. CDR3 bases: TGCGCCAGCAGCTTGGAGACAGGGTCTAATGAAAAACTGTTTTTT.

V gene TRBV4-2 combines with J gene TRBJ2-3, with D perhaps being TRBD1 or TRBD2 (5 bases each). The germline gives CDR1 LGHNA, CDR2 YNFKEQ. With 0 bases removed from V and 0 bases from J, the gap between germline ends came to 16 bases. The CDR3 is 18 amino acids. The CDR3 reads CASSQDGGTGPSTDTQYF. CDR3 nucleotide sequence: TGTGCCAGCAGCCAAGATGGAGGAACAGGCCCTAGCACAGATACGCAGTATTTT.

This clone was recorded only once. The chain is built from TRBV4-1 and TRBJ2-7; 9 bases align to TRBD2. Germline V CDR1 and CDR2: MGHRA, YSYEKL. The V and J ends lost 5 bases and 6 bases, in that order; junction bases with no gene match: 17. The CDR3 runs to 17 residues. Written as DNA, the CDR3 is TGCGCCAGCAGCAATGCGAGAGGCGGGGGGGGTGTTGGCGAGCAGTACTTC. It specifies CASSNARGGGGVGEQYF.

The chain is built from TRBV13 and TRBJ2-3; TRBD2 matches 11 bases. The CDR3 is 18 amino acids. Germline V gene sequence: CDR1 PRHDT, CDR2 FYEKMQ (reference sequence). The trim removed 6 bases at V and 1 base at J, leaving 12 bases unmatched. In nucleotides, the CDR3 is TGTGCCAGCAGAAAAAACGCTAGCGGGGGGTTCGGCACAGATACGCAGTATTTT. Encoded protein: CASRKNASGGFGTDTQYF.

V usage is TRBV5-1 and J usage is TRBJ1-2; D is perhaps TRBD1 (5 bases). Germline V CDR1 and CDR2: SGHRS, YFSETQ. The germline V and J ends were trimmed by 0 bases and 8 bases, with 17 bases remaining between them. The CDR3 has 15 residues. CDR3 DNA: TGCGCCAGCAGCTTGGGGGGCACGGACCGTGGGGGCTACACCTTC. This encodes CASSLGGTDRGGYTF.

The chain uses TRBV10-1 and TRBJ1-2, with D perhaps matching TRBD1 (6 bases). This CDR3 spans 16 amino acids. Trimming took 4 bases from V and 0 from J, leaving 15 bases between them. Looked up from germline, CDR1 is WNHNN and CDR2 is SYGVQD (reference sequence). The CDR3 here is CASSVLGAPANYGYTF. The DNA for the CDR3 is TGCGCCAGCAGTGTCTTGGGGGCCCCGGCTAACTATGGCTACACCTTC.